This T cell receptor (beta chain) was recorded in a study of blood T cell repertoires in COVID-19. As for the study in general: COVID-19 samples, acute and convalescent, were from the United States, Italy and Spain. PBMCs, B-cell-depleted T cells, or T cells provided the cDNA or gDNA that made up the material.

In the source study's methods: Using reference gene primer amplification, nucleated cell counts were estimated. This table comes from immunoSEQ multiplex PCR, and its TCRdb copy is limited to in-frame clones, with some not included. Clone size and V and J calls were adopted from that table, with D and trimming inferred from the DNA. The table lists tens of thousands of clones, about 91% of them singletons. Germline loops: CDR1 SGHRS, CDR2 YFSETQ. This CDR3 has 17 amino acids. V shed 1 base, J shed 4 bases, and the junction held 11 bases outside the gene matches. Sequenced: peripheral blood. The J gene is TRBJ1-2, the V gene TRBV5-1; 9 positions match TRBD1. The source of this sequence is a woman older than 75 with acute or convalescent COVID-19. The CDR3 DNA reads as TGCGCCAGCAGCTTGTCAGTGGGACAGGGTGACCTCTATGGCTACACCTTC. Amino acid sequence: CASSLSVGQGDLYGYTF.